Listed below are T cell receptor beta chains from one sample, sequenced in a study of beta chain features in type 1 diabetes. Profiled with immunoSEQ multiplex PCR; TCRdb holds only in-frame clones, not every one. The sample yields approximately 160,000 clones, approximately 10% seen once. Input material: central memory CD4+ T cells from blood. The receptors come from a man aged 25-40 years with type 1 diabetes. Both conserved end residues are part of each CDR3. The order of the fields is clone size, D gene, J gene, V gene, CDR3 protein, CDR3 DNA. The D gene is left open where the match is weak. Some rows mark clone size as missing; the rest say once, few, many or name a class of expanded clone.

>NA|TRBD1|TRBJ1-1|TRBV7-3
CASSLRQGAEAFF
TGTGCCAGCAGCTTAAGACAGGGGGCTGAAGCTTTCTTT
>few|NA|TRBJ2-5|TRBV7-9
CASTQAREQETQYF
TGTGCCAGCACCCAGGCCCGGGAGCAAGAGACCCAGTACTTC
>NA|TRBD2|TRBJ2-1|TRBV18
CASSPFGAGAVNEQFF
TGTGCCAGCTCACCATTCGGCGCGGGAGCGGTTAATGAGCAGTTCTTC
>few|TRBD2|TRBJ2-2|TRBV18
CATGGDSTTGELFF
TGTGCCACCGGGGGGGACTCTACGACCGGGGAGCTGTTTTTT
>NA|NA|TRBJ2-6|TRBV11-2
CASSLRGANVLTF
TGTGCCAGCAGCTTGCGCGGGGCCAACGTCCTGACTTTC
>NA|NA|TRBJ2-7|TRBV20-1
CSVGTYYEQYF
TGCAGTGTGGGGACATACTACGAGCAGTACTTC
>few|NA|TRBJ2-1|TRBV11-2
CASSRTDYDNEQFF
TGTGCCAGCAGCCGAACAGACTACGACAATGAGCAGTTCTTC
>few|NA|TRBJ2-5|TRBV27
CASSPTRNQETQYF
TGTGCCAGCAGTCCGACTAGGAACCAAGAGACCCAGTACTTC
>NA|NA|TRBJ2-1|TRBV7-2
CASSLLGGNEQFF
TGTGCCAGCAGCTTGCTAGGGGGCAATGAGCAGTTCTTC
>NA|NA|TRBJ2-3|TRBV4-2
CASSQGADLSTDTQYF
TGTGCCAGCAGCCAAGGAGCGGACCTTAGCACAGATACGCAGTATTTT
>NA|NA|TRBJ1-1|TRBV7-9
CASSPTSRGEAFF
TGTGCCAGCAGCCCAACCTCCCGGGGTGAAGCTTTCTTT
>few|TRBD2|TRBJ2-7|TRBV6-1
CASSEFTSGREEQYF
TGTGCCAGCAGTGAATTCACTAGCGGGAGGGAGGAGCAGTACTTC
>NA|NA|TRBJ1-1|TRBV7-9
CASSLGGVIEAFF
TGTGCCAGCAGCTTAGGGGGGGTCATTGAAGCTTTCTTT
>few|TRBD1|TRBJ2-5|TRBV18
CASLTQGAQETQYF
TGTGCCAGCTTGACGCAGGGGGCGCAGGAGACCCAGTACTTC
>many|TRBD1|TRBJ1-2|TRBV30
CAWRGDRGLYGGYTF
TGTGCCTGGAGAGGGGACAGGGGGCTTTATGGTGGCTACACCTTC
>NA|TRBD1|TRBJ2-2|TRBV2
CASSEQGANTGELFF
TGTGCCAGCAGTGAACAGGGGGCGAACACCGGGGAGCTGTTTTTT
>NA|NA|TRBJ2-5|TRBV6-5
CASSYGGETQYF
TGTGCCAGCAGTTACGGAGGGGAGACCCAGTACTTC
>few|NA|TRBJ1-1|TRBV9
CASSLQGNTEAFF
TGTGCCAGCAGCTTACAGGGGAACACTGAAGCTTTCTTT
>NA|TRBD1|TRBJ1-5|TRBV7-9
CASSSGQGAWSNQPQHF
TGTGCCAGCAGCTCTGGACAGGGGGCCTGGAGCAATCAGCCCCAGCATTTT
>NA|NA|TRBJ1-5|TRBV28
CASSWTSLYQPQHF
TGTGCCAGCAGTTGGACATCTCTTTATCAGCCCCAGCATTTT
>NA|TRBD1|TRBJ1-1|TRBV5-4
CASSLVQAGGTEAFF
TGTGCCAGCAGCTTGGTCCAGGCAGGGGGCACTGAAGCTTTCTTT
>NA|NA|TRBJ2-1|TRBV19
CASSTRDEQFF
TGTGCCAGTAGTACTAGAGATGAGCAGTTCTTC
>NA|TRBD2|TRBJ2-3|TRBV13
CASSRGLAGADTQYF
TGTGCCAGCAGCAGAGGACTAGCGGGAGCAGATACGCAGTATTTT
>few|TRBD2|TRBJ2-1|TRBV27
CASSKSGREYNEQFF
TGTGCCAGCAGCAAGAGCGGGAGGGAATACAATGAGCAGTTCTTC
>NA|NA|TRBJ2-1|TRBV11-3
CASSKTGAPPYNEQFF
TGTGCCAGCAGCAAAACGGGAGCCCCCCCCTACAATGAGCAGTTCTTC
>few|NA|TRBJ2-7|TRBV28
CASSFLIYEQYF
TGTGCCAGCAGTTTTCTAATATACGAGCAGTACTTC
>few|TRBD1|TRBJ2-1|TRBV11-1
CASSWGTGDNEQFF
TGTGCCAGCAGCTGGGGGACAGGGGACAATGAGCAGTTCTTC
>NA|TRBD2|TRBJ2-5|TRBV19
CASSLSGRSSETQYF
TGTGCCAGTAGCCTCAGCGGGAGGTCGTCGGAGACCCAGTACTTC
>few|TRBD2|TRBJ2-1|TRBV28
CASSLNGGSRGFNEQFF
TGTGCCAGCAGTTTAAACGGCGGGAGTAGGGGTTTCAATGAGCAGTTCTTC
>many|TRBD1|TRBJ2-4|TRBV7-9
CASSLGTGPIQYF
TGTGCCAGCAGCTTAGGGACAGGGCCCATTCAGTACTTC
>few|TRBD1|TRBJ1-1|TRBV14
CASSQEGDRGAFF
TGTGCCAGCAGCCAAGAGGGAGACAGGGGAGCTTTCTTT
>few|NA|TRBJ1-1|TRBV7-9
CASSPRQDTEAFF
TGTGCCAGCAGCCCCCGACAGGATACCGAAGCTTTCTTT
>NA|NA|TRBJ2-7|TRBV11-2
CASSEQGGPSYEQYF
TGTGCCAGCAGTGAACAGGGTGGGCCCTCCTACGAGCAGTACTTC
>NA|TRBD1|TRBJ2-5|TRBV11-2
CASSRDSQETQYF
TGTGCCAGCAGCCGGGACAGCCAAGAGACCCAGTACTTC
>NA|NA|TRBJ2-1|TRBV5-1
CASSLALDGAEQFF
TGCGCCAGCAGCTTGGCTTTAGACGGAGCTGAGCAGTTCTTC
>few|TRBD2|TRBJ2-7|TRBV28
CASSFERGAYEQYF
TGTGCCAGCAGTTTTGAGCGGGGAGCCTACGAGCAGTACTTC
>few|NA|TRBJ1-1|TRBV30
CAWSVQGNTEAFF
TGTGCCTGGAGTGTACAGGGAAACACTGAAGCTTTCTTT
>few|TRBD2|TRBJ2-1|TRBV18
CASSGDYSTNNEQFF
TGTGCCAGCTCGGGGGACTACTCCACCAACAATGAGCAGTTCTTC
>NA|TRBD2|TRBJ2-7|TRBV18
CASSPSVGAGGQGQYF
TGTGCCAGCTCACCATCTGTCGGAGCGGGAGGGCAAGGGCAGTACTTC
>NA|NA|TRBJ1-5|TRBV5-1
CATTGQPQHF
TGCGCCACCACAGGTCAGCCCCAGCATTTT
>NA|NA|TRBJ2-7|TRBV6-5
CASRPTPGQSYEQYF
TGTGCCAGCAGACCCACCCCAGGACAGTCCTACGAGCAGTACTTC
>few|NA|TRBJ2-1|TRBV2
CASSSRELKFF
TGTGCCAGCAGTTCTCGTGAGCTGAAGTTCTTC
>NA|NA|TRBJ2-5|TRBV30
CAWSAGETQYF
TGTGCCTGGAGTGCCGGAGAGACCCAGTACTTC
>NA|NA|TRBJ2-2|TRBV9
CASRAGRGTSGELFF
TGTGCCAGCAGAGCTGGCAGGGGAACGTCCGGGGAGCTGTTTTTT
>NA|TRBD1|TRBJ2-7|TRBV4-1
CASGQDPGPYEQYF
TGCGCCAGCGGACAGGATCCAGGTCCCTACGAGCAGTACTTC
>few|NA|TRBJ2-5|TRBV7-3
CASSPLGGGETQYF
TGTGCCAGCAGCCCACTGGGGGGAGGCGAGACCCAGTACTTC
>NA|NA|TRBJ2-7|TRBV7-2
CASSAFYEQYF
TGTGCCAGCAGCGCGTTCTACGAGCAGTACTTC
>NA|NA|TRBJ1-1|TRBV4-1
CASSLKDTNTEAFF
TGCGCCAGCAGCCTGAAGGACACGAACACTGAAGCTTTCTTT
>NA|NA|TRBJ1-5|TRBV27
CASSNRSGDQPQHF
TGTGCCAGCAGTAACAGGTCAGGGGATCAGCCCCAGCATTTT
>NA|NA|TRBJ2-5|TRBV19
CASSWQEGETQYF
TGTGCCAGTAGTTGGCAGGAGGGGGAGACCCAGTACTTC
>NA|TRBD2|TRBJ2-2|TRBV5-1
CASSLDMAGETGELFF
TGCGCCAGCAGCTTGGACATGGCGGGAGAGACCGGGGAGCTGTTTTTT